This T cell receptor (beta chain) was identified during a study of T cells in Graves' hyperthyroidism and ophthalmopathy. Graves' hyperthyroidism showing no ophthalmopathy progression within 18 months was considered stable. Exclusion followed for patients with uncontrolled infection, other autoimmune disease, pregnancy or lactation. The authors obtained PBMCs from roughly 10 ml of fresh peripheral blood. Regions amplified from RNA transcripts were the TCR beta CDR3 regions. First-round RT-PCR with HTBI primers amplified the TCR CDR3 region. TCRdb fed the multiplex PCR reads into MiXCR, producing one record per CDR3 protein. The sample holds some 460,000 distinct CDR3 sequences, about a sixth seen once. Only a few counts were recorded for this clonotype. The target antigen is unknown. Looked up from germline, CDR1 is LGHDT and CDR2 is YNNKEL (reference sequence). This CDR3 has 15 amino acids. J gave up 4 bases and V 5 bases, and 7 bases lay outside the gene matches.

Findings of the study overall: Ophthalmopathy and stable hyperthyroidism were separated by a 13 V-J model.

This chain uses TRBV3-1 with TRBJ2-7; 11 bases agree with TRBD2. Specimen: blood. The TCR originated in a woman under 30 with Graves' hyperthyroidism. In DNA, the CDR3 is TGTGCCAGCAGCTTGGGACTAGCGGACCTATACGAGCAGTACTTC. The encoded protein is CASSLGLADLYEQYF.